The 5 T cell receptor beta chains reported below all come from one sample, sequenced in a study of blood T cell repertoires in COVID-19. The assay was immunoSEQ multiplex PCR, and TCRdb's table has in-frame clones only and misses some. This table holds about 87,000 clones, about four fifths found once. The sequenced material came from peripheral blood. The receptors stem from a woman in her 70s with acute or convalescent COVID-19.

The V and J genes are TRBV9 and TRBJ1-2, with D possibly TRBD1 on 6 matching bases. Germline values: CDR1 SGDLS, CDR2 YYNGEE. This CDR3 has 16 amino acids. V lost 0 bases to trimming and J lost 3 bases, with 15 bases between them. CDR3 in DNA: TGTGCCAGCAGCGTAGATGAGGCGGGGGCTTACTATGGCTACACCTTC. Protein product: CASSVDEAGAYYGYTF. Full variable domain (rest looked up from reference TRBV9 and TRBJ1-2): DSGVTQTPKHLITATGQRVTLRCSPRSGDLSVYWYQQSLDQGLQFLIQYYNGEERAKGNILERFSAQQFPDLHSELNLSSLELGDSALYFCASSVDEAGAYYGYTFGSGTRLTVV.

The gene calls are TRBV5-4 and TRBJ2-5; TRBD2 aligns across 8 bases. The CDR3 spans 14 residues. Germline lookup yields CDR1 SGHNT and CDR2 YYREEE (reference sequence). Losses at the gene ends were 4 bases for V and 5 bases for J; bases not matched to a gene: 7. DNA of the CDR3: TGTGCCAGCAGCAAAACGGGGGGGCAGGAGACCCAGTACTTC. This gives the protein CASSKTGGQETQYF.

The chain combines TRBV27 with TRBJ2-5; D is possibly TRBD2 (7 bases). V was cut by 5 bases and J by 5 bases, with 15 bases left in between. This CDR3 has 14 residues. From germline, CDR1 is MNHEY and CDR2 SMNVEV (reference sequence). Here the CDR3 reads CASSTSGGGETQYF. CDR3 bases: TGTGCCAGCAGTACATCGGGGGGCGGGGAGACCCAGTACTTC.

The DNA for the CDR3 is TGTGCCAGCTCACCATTCAGGGACAGGGCTTCCCATGAGCAGTTCTTC. It encodes CASSPFRDRASHEQFF. The J gene is TRBJ2-1, the V gene TRBV18, with 9 bases matching TRBD1. CDR1 is KGHSH, CDR2 LQKENI, per germline. The CDR3 loop spans 16 amino acids. V lost 2 bases, J lost 8 bases, and 10 bases stayed unmatched.

This CDR3 reads CASSSGLANEQFF. In DNA form, the CDR3 reads TGTGCCAGCAGCTCGGGACTAGCCAATGAGCAGTTCTTC. This chain joins TRBV13 and TRBJ2-1, with 9 bases that match TRBD2. The germline V gene encodes CDR1 PRHDT and CDR2 FYEKMQ (reference sequence). The CDR3 is made up of 13 amino acids. V dropped 4 bases and J dropped 6; count of bases not matched to a gene: 1. Filled out from reference TRBV13 and TRBJ2-1, the complete variable domain reads AAGVIQSPRHLIKEKRETATLKCYPIPRHDTVYWYQQGPGQDPQFLISFYEKMQSDKGSIPDRFSAQQFSDYHSELNMSSLELGDSALYFCASSSGLANEQFFGPGTRLTVL.